Below are 22 T cell receptor beta chains sequenced from a single sample in a study of blood T cell repertoires in COVID-19 (dated by TCRdb to the early 2020s). Library preparation was by the immunoSEQ multiplex PCR assay. TCRdb obtained this table from immuneACCESS and retained in-frame rearrangements with V and J assigned. These tables miss some clones; where compared with another copy, unresolved V genes account for less than half of the shortfall, and the remainder is unexplained. The sample yields approximately 150,000 clones; around four fifths were counted once. Of the sample, around 8% is held by the ten largest clones. Specimen: peripheral blood. The receptors derive from a woman older than 75 with COVID-19, enrolled during active disease.

The V gene is TRBV10-3, the J gene TRBJ1-1; the D gene is possibly TRBD1 (6 bases). Germline V gene lookup returns CDR1 ENHRY and CDR2 SYGVKD. V was pared by 3 bases and J by 1 base, with 12 bases between. The CDR3 extends over 15 amino acids. The CDR3 DNA sequence: TGTGCCATCAGTGATTGGGGGCAGGGGAACACTGAAGCTTTCTTT. This codes for CAISDWGQGNTEAFF.

This chain joins TRBV29-1 and TRBJ1-5; D might be TRBD1 (5 bases). Trimming shortened V by 0 bases and J by 0 bases, and 12 bases separated the two germline ends. The CDR3 is made up of 16 amino acids. Germline V gives CDR1 SQVTM, CDR2 ANQGSEA. The CDR3 nucleotides are TGCAGCGTTGAAGATGAACAGGACTATAGCAATCAGCCCCAGCATTTT. The encoded protein is CSVEDEQDYSNQPQHF.

The chain combines TRBV5-6 with TRBJ2-1, with 11 nucleotides matching TRBD2. The germline gives CDR1 SGHDT, CDR2 YYEEEE. CDR3 size: 17 residues. Trimming at V came to 0 bases and at J to 8 bases, leaving 10 bases not matched to a gene. The chain's CDR3 is CASSLEGPSGRYYEQFF. The DNA of the CDR3 is TGTGCCAGCAGCTTGGAGGGGCCTAGCGGGAGGTACTATGAGCAGTTCTTC.

This chain uses TRBV12-5 with TRBJ1-3, with a tentative D call TRBD1 (6 bases). Germline V gene lookup returns CDR1 LGHNT and CDR2 FRNRAP. The CDR3 consists of 13 residues. Trimming cost V 5 bases and J 4 bases, with 9 bases left between them. DNA of the CDR3: TGTGCTAGTGGTAAGACAGGAGGAAACACCATATATTTT. Translation gives CASGKTGGNTIYF.

In its sample, this clone was seen a few times. The DNA of the CDR3 is TGCGCCAGCAGCCAAGAAAGAGTCAACGTACCCAAAAAACTGTTTTTT. This gives the protein CASSQERVNVPKKLFF. V usage is TRBV4-1 and J usage is TRBJ1-4; unclear D gene. The CDR3 covers 16 residues. Germline CDR1 is MGHRA and CDR2 is YSYEKL. V was clipped by 0 bases and J by 9 bases, with 17 bases between them.

V gene TRBV19 combines with J gene TRBJ2-7; TRBD2 matches 8 bases. Trimming at V came to 5 bases and at J to 3 bases, leaving 12 bases not matched to a gene. Germline assignment: CDR1 LNHDA and CDR2 SQIVND (reference sequence). CDR3 length: 16 residues. The CDR3 protein is CASSPREEPEGYEQYF. CDR3 nucleotide sequence: TGTGCCAGTAGTCCGCGGGAGGAACCGGAAGGCTACGAGCAGTACTTC.

The chain is built from TRBV18 and TRBJ2-3, with 9 bases lining up with TRBD2. This CDR3 is built from 20 residues. The V and J ends lost 4 bases and 2 bases, in that order; junction bases with no gene match: 19. Germline V CDR1 and CDR2: KGHSH, LQKENI. Here the CDR3 reads CASSRLNPGMSGGSTDTQYF. In DNA form, the CDR3 reads TGTGCCAGCTCACGGCTGAACCCTGGTATGAGCGGGGGGTCCACAGATACGCAGTATTTT.

The genes are TRBV11-1 and TRBJ1-5; TRBD1 is a possible D gene (6 bases). V lost 5 bases and J 4 bases, leaving 12 bases between the germline ends. Germline CDR1 and CDR2: SGHAT and FQDESV (reference sequence). The CDR3 sequence is 14 residues long. In DNA, the CDR3 is TGTGCCAGCAGCCCTGACAGGTCAAATCAGCCCCAGCATTTT. Translating gives CASSPDRSNQPQHF.

About this clone itself: The identical CDR3 is also encoded by other nucleotide sequences in the sample. This chain connects TRBV5-1 to TRBJ2-3; no firm D call. Trimming removed 4 bases from V and 0 bases from J, with 3 bases in between. The CDR3 has 12 residues. CDR1 is SGHRS and CDR2 is YFSETQ in the germline V gene. The CDR3 nucleotides are TGCGCCAGCAGCCTAAGCACAGATACGCAGTATTTT. It specifies CASSLSTDTQYF.

This rearrangement joins TRBV15 to TRBJ1-1; 7 bases line up with TRBD1. Germline CDR1 LNHNV, CDR2 YYDKDF (reference sequence). CDR3 length equals 14 residues. The junction had 3 bases not matched to a gene; V was cut back by 4 bases and J by 1 base. CDR3 sequence: CATSTGTANTEAFF. CDR3 in DNA: TGTGCCACCAGCACCGGGACAGCGAACACTGAAGCTTTCTTT.

The table lists this clone with a few counts. This chain links TRBV2 with TRBJ1-4; possibly TRBD1 for D (6 bases). The CDR3 is made up of 13 amino acids. Trimming stripped 8 bases from V and 8 bases from J, with 15 bases between. Germline V gene data show CDR1 as SNHLY and CDR2 as FYNNEI. Written as DNA, the CDR3 is TGTGCCAGCGGGGGCCCTACGGGGGAAAAACTGTTTTTT. It encodes CASGGPTGEKLFF.

The chain carries TRBV18 and TRBJ1-6; 9 nucleotides match TRBD1. The J segment lost 6 bases and the V segment lost 2 bases, leaving 5 bases of the junction unmatched. This CDR3 is built from 16 residues. CDR1 is KGHSH, CDR2 LQKENI, per germline. The CDR3 sequence is CASSPAGTGTNSPLHF. Here the CDR3 DNA reads TGTGCCAGCTCACCAGCGGGGACAGGGACTAATTCACCCCTCCACTTT.

The V call is TRBV6-2 or TRBV6-3, the J call TRBJ1-2; TRBD1 might be the D (5 bases). The CDR3 contains 13 residues. The ends were cut back, 3 bases at V and 4 bases at J, with 9 bases in the middle. In germline, CDR1 is MNHEY, CDR2 SVGEGT. As DNA, the CDR3 is TGTGCCAGCAGTTATGACAGAGGCTATGGCTACACCTTC. Translating gives CASSYDRGYGYTF.

The chain recombines TRBV2 with TRBJ1-6; 8 positions agree with TRBD1. Per the germline V gene, CDR1 is SNHLY and CDR2 is FYNNEI. V shed 6 bases and J 1 base; nucleotides not matched to a gene: 5. CDR3 length: 16 amino acids. The CDR3 DNA reads TGTGCCAGCAGGGTTCGGACAGGGTCCTATAATTCACCCCTCCACTTT. Translated: CASRVRTGSYNSPLHF.

This clone was detected only a few times. The rearrangement joins TRBV7-2 to TRBJ2-7; TRBD1 matches 8 bases. V was pared by 2 bases and J by 4 bases, with 7 bases of the junction left unmatched. The germline V gene encodes CDR1 SGHTA and CDR2 FQGNSA. CDR3 size: 15 residues. The CDR3 DNA follows: TGTGCCAGCAGCTTAAGGACAGGGAACCAATACGAGCAGTACTTC. This codes for CASSLRTGNQYEQYF.

The chain uses TRBV3-1 (or the pseudogene TRBV3-2) and TRBJ2-7; 7 bases are a match to TRBD1. There are 15 residues in the CDR3. Per germline, CDR1 LGHDT and CDR2 YNNKEL (reference sequence). The trim removed 1 base at V and 3 bases at J, leaving 6 bases unmatched. The CDR3 loop is CASSQAGTVRYEQYF. CDR3 nucleotides: TGTGCCAGCAGCCAAGCCGGGACAGTGCGCTACGAGCAGTACTTC.

The chain employs TRBV5-1 and TRBJ1-2; the D gene is possibly TRBD1 (5 bases). The V end was cut by 3 bases, the J end by 3 bases, with 12 bases between. This CDR3 contains 14 residues. CDR1 is SGHRS, CDR2 YFSETQ, per germline. The CDR3 DNA is TGCGCCAGCAGCTCTGAGGGACTAGACTATGGCTACACCTTC. This translates into CASSSEGLDYGYTF.

This clone was counted between two and nine times. The chain uses TRBV7-9 and TRBJ2-1; D is undetermined. Germline CDR1 reads SEHNR; CDR2 reads FQNEAQ (reference sequence). V dropped 5 bases and J dropped 0 bases, with 8 bases sitting between them. The CDR3 consists of 14 residues. CDR3 region: CASSLSVSYNEQFF. The CDR3 bases are TGTGCCAGCAGCCTGTCTGTCTCCTACAATGAGCAGTTCTTC.

The V call is TRBV5-1, the J call TRBJ2-1, with TRBD1 matching 8 bases. This CDR3 contains 16 residues. The junction had 8 bases not matched to a gene; V was cut back by 4 bases and J by 2 bases. Germline V gene sequence: CDR1 SGHRS, CDR2 YFSETQ. The CDR3 is CASSVPQGDAYNEQFF. In DNA, the CDR3 is TGCGCCAGCAGCGTACCACAGGGGGATGCCTACAATGAGCAGTTCTTC. Drawing the rest from reference TRBV5-1 and TRBJ2-1, the complete variable domain is KAGVTQTPRYLIKTRGQQVTLSCSPISGHRSVSWYQQTPGQGLQFLFEYFSETQRNKGNFPGRFSGRQFSNSRSEMNVSTLELGDSALYLCASSVPQGDAYNEQFFGPGTRLTVL.

The chain combines TRBV12-3 or TRBV12-4 with TRBJ1-1; maybe TRBD1 (5 bases). The V end lost 6 bases, the J end lost 4 bases, and 12 bases lay between the germline ends. The CDR3 is made up of 13 amino acids. This CDR3 is CASRDTGGTEAFF. CDR3 nucleotide sequence: TGTGCCAGCAGGGACACCGGGGGCACTGAAGCTTTCTTT.

The chain joins TRBV3-1 (or the pseudogene TRBV3-2) to TRBJ1-1; no definite D call. CDR1 LGHDT and CDR2 YNNKEL come from the germline V gene (reference sequence). CDR3 size: 11 residues. V was shortened by 1 base and J by 11 bases, with 8 bases between the two germline ends. CDR3 DNA sequence: TGTGCCAGCAGCCAAGCCTCAGTGGCTTTCTTT. Its translation is CASSQASVAFF.

The genes are TRBV5-6 and TRBJ2-1; D is unresolved. Looked up from germline, CDR1 is SGHDT and CDR2 is YYEEEE. The CDR3 loop spans 15 amino acids. The V end lost 5 bases, the J end lost 4 bases, and 16 bases lay between the germline ends. In nucleotides, the CDR3 is TGTGCCAGCAGGCCTAATACCCGCCCATACAATGAGCAGTTCTTC. It yields the protein CASRPNTRPYNEQFF. The whole variable domain, remainder taken from reference TRBV5-6 and TRBJ2-1, is DAGVTQSPTHLIKTRGQQVTLRCSPKSGHDTVSWYQQALGQGPQFIFQYYEEEERQRGNFPDRFSGHQFPNYSSELNVNALLLGDSALYLCASRPNTRPYNEQFFGPGTRLTVL.